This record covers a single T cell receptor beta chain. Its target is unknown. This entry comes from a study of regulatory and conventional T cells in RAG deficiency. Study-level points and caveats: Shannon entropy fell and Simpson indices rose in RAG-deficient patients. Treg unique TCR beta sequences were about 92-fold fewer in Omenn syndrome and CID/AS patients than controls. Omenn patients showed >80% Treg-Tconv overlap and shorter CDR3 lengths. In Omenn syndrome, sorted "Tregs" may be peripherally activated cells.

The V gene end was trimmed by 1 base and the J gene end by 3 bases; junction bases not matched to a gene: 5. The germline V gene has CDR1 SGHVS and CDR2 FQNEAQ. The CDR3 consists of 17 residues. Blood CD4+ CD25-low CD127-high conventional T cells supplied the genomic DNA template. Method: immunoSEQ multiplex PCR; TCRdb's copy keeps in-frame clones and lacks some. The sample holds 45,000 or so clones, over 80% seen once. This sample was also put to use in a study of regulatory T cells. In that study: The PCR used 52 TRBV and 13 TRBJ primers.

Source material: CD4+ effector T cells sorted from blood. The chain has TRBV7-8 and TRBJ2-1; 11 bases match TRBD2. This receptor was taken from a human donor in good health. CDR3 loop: CASSLESGLAVYNEQFF. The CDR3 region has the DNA TGTGCCAGCAGCTTAGAGTCGGGACTAGCGGTCTACAATGAGCAGTTCTTC.